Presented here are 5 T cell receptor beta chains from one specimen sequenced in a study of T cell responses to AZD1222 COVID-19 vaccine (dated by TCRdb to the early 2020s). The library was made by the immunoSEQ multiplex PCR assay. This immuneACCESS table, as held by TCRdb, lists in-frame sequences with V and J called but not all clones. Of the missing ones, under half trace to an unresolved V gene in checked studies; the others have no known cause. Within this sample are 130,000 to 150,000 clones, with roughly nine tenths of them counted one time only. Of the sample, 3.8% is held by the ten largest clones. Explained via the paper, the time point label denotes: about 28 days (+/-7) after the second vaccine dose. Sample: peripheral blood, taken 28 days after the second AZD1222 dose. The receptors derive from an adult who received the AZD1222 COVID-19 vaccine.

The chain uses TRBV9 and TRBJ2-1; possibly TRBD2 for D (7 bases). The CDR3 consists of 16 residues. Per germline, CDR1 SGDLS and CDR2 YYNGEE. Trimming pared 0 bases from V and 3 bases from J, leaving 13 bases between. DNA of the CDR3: TGTGCCAGCAGCGTAGACGAGCGGGACATCTACAATGAGCAGTTCTTC. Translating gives CASSVDERDIYNEQFF. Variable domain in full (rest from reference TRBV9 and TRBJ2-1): DSGVTQTPKHLITATGQRVTLRCSPRSGDLSVYWYQQSLDQGLQFLIQYYNGEERAKGNILERFSAQQFPDLHSELNLSSLELGDSALYFCASSVDERDIYNEQFFGPGTRLTVL.

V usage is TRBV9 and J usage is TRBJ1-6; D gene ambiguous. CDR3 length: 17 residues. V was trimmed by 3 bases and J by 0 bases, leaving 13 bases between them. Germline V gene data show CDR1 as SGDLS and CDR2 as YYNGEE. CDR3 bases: TGTGCCAGCAGCGCCGAGTTGGTCACCTCCTATAATTCACCCCTCCACTTT. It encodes CASSAELVTSYNSPLHF.

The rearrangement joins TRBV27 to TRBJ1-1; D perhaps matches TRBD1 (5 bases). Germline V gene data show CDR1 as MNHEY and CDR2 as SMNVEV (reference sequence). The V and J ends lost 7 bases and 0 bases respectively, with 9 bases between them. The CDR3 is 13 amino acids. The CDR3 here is CASKGTVNTEAFF. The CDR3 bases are TGTGCCAGCAAAGGGACGGTGAACACTGAAGCTTTCTTT.

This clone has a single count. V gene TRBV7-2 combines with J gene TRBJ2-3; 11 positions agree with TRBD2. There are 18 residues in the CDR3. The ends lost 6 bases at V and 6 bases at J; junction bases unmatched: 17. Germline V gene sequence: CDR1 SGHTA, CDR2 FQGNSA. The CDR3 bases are TGTGCCAGCAGGTCCCCCTTTTTAGCGGGAGGGCGTGAGGATACGCAGTATTTT. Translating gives CASRSPFLAGGREDTQYF.

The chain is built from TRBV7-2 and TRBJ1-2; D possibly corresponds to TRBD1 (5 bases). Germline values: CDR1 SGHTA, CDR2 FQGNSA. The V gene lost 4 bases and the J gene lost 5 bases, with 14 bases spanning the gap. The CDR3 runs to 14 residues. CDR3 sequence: CASSSVGHSYGYTF. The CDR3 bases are TGTGCCAGCAGCTCGGTGGGGCATTCATATGGCTACACCTTC.